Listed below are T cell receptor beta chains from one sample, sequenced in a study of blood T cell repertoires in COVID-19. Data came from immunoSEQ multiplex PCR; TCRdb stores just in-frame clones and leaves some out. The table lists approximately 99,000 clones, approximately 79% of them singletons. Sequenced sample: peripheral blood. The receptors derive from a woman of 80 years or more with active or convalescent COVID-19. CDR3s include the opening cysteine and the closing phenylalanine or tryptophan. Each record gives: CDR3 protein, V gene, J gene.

CASSTPWLGDNEQFF,TRBV19,TRBJ2-1
CASRQGAEAFF,TRBV2,TRBJ1-1
CASRAGTLFTGELFF,TRBV6-5,TRBJ2-2
CASSLRGSGQSYEQYF,TRBV7-9,TRBJ2-7
CASSYSGGKLAKNIQYF,TRBV7-2,TRBJ2-4
CASSLYQGGTRPGELFF,TRBV4-3,TRBJ2-2
CASSFGTSATDTQYF,TRBV5-1,TRBJ2-3
CASSPSRQTDKIF,TRBV18,TRBJ2-1
CASSGRAFEQYF,TRBV19,TRBJ2-7
CASSLGTNYNEQFF,TRBV7-3,TRBJ2-1
CASSPLSGRAYEQYF,TRBV4-1,TRBJ2-7
CASSTLAGRGKTEAFF,TRBV19,TRBJ1-1
CASSADRGRTEAFF,TRBV27,TRBJ1-1